This T cell receptor (beta chain) appears in the sequencing data of a study of blood T cell repertoires in COVID-19. Overall study: Acute-phase and convalescent COVID-19 samples originated in the United States, Italy and Spain. T cells, B-cell-depleted T cells, or PBMCs supplied cDNA or gDNA.

Original processing methods: Reference gene primer amplification yielded estimated nucleated cell counts. Using immunoSEQ multiplex PCR, the repertoire was profiled, and TCRdb retains in-frame clones only, with some absent. V and J calls and clone size come straight from that table; D and trimming were deduced from the DNA. The data contain more than 150,000 clones, over 75% of them singletons. The CDR3 is 14 amino acids. Trimming took off 3 bases at V and 0 bases at J, with 7 bases between the two ends. Per the germline V gene, CDR1 is KGHDR and CDR2 is SFDVKD. The receptor was isolated from a woman between 35 and 50 years old with acute or convalescent COVID-19. This chain uses TRBV24-1 with TRBJ1-1; no firm D call. Sample: peripheral blood. The CDR3 protein is CATSDGHMNTEAFF. For the CDR3, the DNA is TGTGCCACCAGTGATGGCCACATGAACACTGAAGCTTTCTTT.